This entry lists 18 T cell receptor beta chains sequenced from one sample in a study of blood T cells in healthy people across ages. Alongside a J-beta primer mix, a sample-barcoded 5' primer served in a second PCR lasting roughly 6 to 12 cycles. One entry per CDR3 protein, called by TCRdb with MiXCR from the 5' RACE reads. The data show about 1.7 million distinct CDR3 sequences, roughly 27% seen once. Sequenced input: blood. These TCRs come from a woman aged 25 to 39 in good health.

This clonotype appeared a few times. The rearrangement links TRBV5-1 to TRBJ2-7; D is perhaps TRBD1 (6 bases). The CDR3 is 14 amino acids. V dropped 0 bases and J dropped 6 bases, with 13 bases sitting between them. The germline CDR1 and CDR2 sequences are SGHRS and YFSETQ. The DNA for the CDR3 is TGCGCCAGCAGCTTGGGACCTGAAGGGGGCGAGCAGTACTTC. Encoded protein: CASSLGPEGGEQYF.

This clonotype was recorded a few times. The chain is built from TRBV4-1 and TRBJ1-5; D uncertain. V was trimmed by 4 bases and J by 10 bases, leaving 17 bases between them. CDR1 and CDR2 (germline): MGHRA, YSYEKL. The CDR3 sequence is 14 residues long. Here the CDR3 DNA reads TGCGCCAGCAGCCTCGAGGGCGGGGTTCAACCCCAGCATTTT. Its translation is CASSLEGGVQPQHF.

Only a few counts were recorded for this clonotype. Germline and junction disagree at one end, which may indicate a read error. This rearrangement joins TRBV7-2 to TRBJ1-5, with D unclear. The germline CDR1 and CDR2 sequences are SGHTA and FQGNSA. The CDR3 loop spans 13 amino acids. The CDR3 DNA sequence: TGTGCCAGCAGTTTAGATGCCGGTCAGCCCCAGCATTTT. Amino acid sequence: CASSLDAGQPQHF.

This clonotype has a handful of counts. CDR3 protein: CASSLQGGSSNQPQHF. CDR3 nucleotide sequence: TGTGCCAGCAGTTTACAGGGTGGGAGTAGCAATCAGCCCCAGCATTTT. The chain recombines TRBV27 with TRBJ1-5; TRBD1 might be the D (5 bases). The germline V gene encodes CDR1 MNHEY and CDR2 SMNVEV (reference sequence). The CDR3 is 16 residues long. Trimming removed 2 bases at V and 0 bases at J, with 11 bases between.

At least ten counts were recorded for this clonotype. The V gene is TRBV12-3 or TRBV12-4, the J gene TRBJ1-2, with D uncertain. The CDR3 has 13 amino acids. Trimming removed 7 bases from V and 5 bases from J, with 14 bases in between. The CDR3 sequence is CASTKGSLYGYTF. As DNA, the CDR3 is TGTGCCAGCACCAAAGGGTCTTTGTATGGCTACACCTTC.

V gene TRBV29-1 combines with J gene TRBJ2-7; D remains unclear. The CDR3 runs to 17 residues. From germline, CDR1 is SQVTM and CDR2 ANQGSEA. The ends were cut back, 7 bases at V and 2 bases at J, with 27 bases in the middle. CDR3 sequence (DNA): TGCAGCGCCGAATCTCCCTTTCTGAGCACCTCGGCCTACGAGCAGTACTTC. Amino acid sequence: CSAESPFLSTSAYEQYF.

This clonotype has a count of ten or more. V gene TRBV29-1 combines with J gene TRBJ1-4; perhaps TRBD1 as D (6 bases). In germline, CDR1 is SQVTM, CDR2 ANQGSEA. The CDR3 is 15 residues long. With 5 bases removed from V and 7 bases from J, the gap between germline ends came to 20 bases. The CDR3 protein is CSVLVTSGASEKLFF. CDR3 nucleotide sequence: TGCAGCGTTCTCGTAACATCAGGGGCGAGTGAAAAACTGTTTTTT.

About this clonotype: At one end, the junction sequence differs from germline, possibly due to a read error. The gene calls are TRBV7-9 and TRBJ2-5, with 9 bases fitting TRBD1. Per germline, CDR1 SEHNR and CDR2 FQNEAQ (reference sequence). The CDR3 is made up of 16 amino acids. The CDR3 DNA reads TGTGCCAGCAGCTTACCTCGACAGGGGGGCCAAGAGGCCCAGTACTTC. Its protein product is CASSLPRQGGQEAQYF.

The gene calls are TRBV21-1 and TRBJ2-7. TRBV21-1 is flagged as a pseudogene. The CDR3 spans 13 residues. The CDR3, as DNA: TGTGCCAGCAGCAAAGTGGTCCTCTACGAGCAGTACTTC. Amino acids: CASSKVVLYEQYF.

In this sample, this clonotype turned up once. The chain carries TRBV5-5 and TRBJ2-4; D ambiguous. The DNA end favors TRBJ2-7, so the J call may be wrong. The germline CDR1 and CDR2 sequences are SGHKS and YYEKEE (reference sequence). CDR3 size: 16 residues. The CDR3 here is CASSLEWLRPSYEQYF. CDR3 nucleotides: TGTGCCAGCAGCTTGGAATGGCTTAGACCCTCCTACGAGCAGTACTTC.

This chain joins TRBV20-1 and TRBJ2-1; D might be TRBD2 (6 bases). CDR1 and CDR2 (germline): DFQATT, SNEGSKA (reference sequence). Trimming left V 1 base short and J 9 bases short, with 16 bases between. The CDR3 loop spans 14 amino acids. The CDR3, as DNA: TGCAGTGCTAGAGTTACTAGTTTGGGAGGTGAGCAGTTCTTC. Amino acid sequence: CSARVTSLGGEQFF.

The rearrangement links TRBV2 to TRBJ2-3, with D perhaps being TRBD1 or TRBD2 (5 bases each). There are 13 residues in the CDR3. Trimming pared 6 bases from V and 8 bases from J, leaving 15 bases between. Germline V gene lookup returns CDR1 SNHLY and CDR2 FYNNEI. CDR3 loop: CASRRDQWSTQYF. In nucleotides, the CDR3 is TGTGCCAGCAGGAGGGACCAGTGGAGTACGCAGTATTTT.

This clonotype was seen just once. A much larger clone differs from this one at a single base, so this may be a read error. The chain is built from TRBV20-1 and TRBJ2-5, with 10 positions matching TRBD2. Gene TRBJ2-1 matches the end of the DNA better, so the J call may be wrong. CDR3 length: 15 amino acids. From germline, CDR1 is DFQATT and CDR2 SNEGSKA (reference sequence). The CDR3 DNA sequence: TGCAGTGCCCCGATACCTAGCGGGGGTCAAGAGACCCAGTTCTTC. The encoded protein is CSAPIPSGGQETQFF.

This clonotype occurred a few times. The chain joins TRBV20-1 to TRBJ2-3; TRBD2 agrees at 10 bases. The CDR3 contains 15 residues. J was trimmed by 6 bases and V by 1 base; bases with no gene match: 7. CDR1 is DFQATT, CDR2 SNEGSKA, per germline (reference sequence). CDR3 residues: CSARGASGRGDTQYF. CDR3 DNA sequence: TGCAGTGCTAGAGGGGCTAGCGGGAGAGGCGATACGCAGTATTTT.

In its sample, this clonotype was seen a few times. The chain employs TRBV11-2 and TRBJ2-5; tentatively, D is TRBD1 (6 bases). Germline V gene data show CDR1 as SGHAT and CDR2 as FQNNGV. The V end was cut by 5 bases, the J end by 11 bases, with 21 bases between. The CDR3 loop spans 14 amino acids. The CDR3: CASSPSYRAGEQYF. CDR3 in DNA: TGTGCCAGCAGCCCCAGTTACAGGGCAGGGGAGCAGTACTTC. Full variable domain (remainder filled in from reference TRBV11-2 and TRBJ2-5): EAGVAQSPRYKIIEKRQSVAFWCNPISGHATLYWYQQILGQGPKLLIQFQNNGVVDDSQLPKDRFSAERLKGVDSTLKIQPAKLEDSAVYLCASSPSYRAGEQYFGPGTRLLVL.

This clonotype was picked up a small number of times. This chain uses TRBV27 with TRBJ1-2; D uncertain. V lost 4 bases to trimming and J lost 1 base, with 13 bases between them. The CDR3 spans 15 residues. Germline-derived CDR1 and CDR2 are MNHEY and SMNVEV (reference sequence). CDR3 loop: CASSWAAGNNYGYTF. The CDR3 DNA sequence: TGTGCCAGCAGTTGGGCCGCTGGCAATAACTATGGCTACACCTTC.

The chain combines TRBV12-3 or TRBV12-4 with TRBJ2-3; D could derive from TRBD1 or TRBD2 (5 bases each). With 3 bases removed from V and 4 bases from J, the gap between germline ends came to 26 bases. This CDR3 is 19 amino acids long. Here the CDR3 reads CASSFFGVPARGLADTQYF. CDR3 nucleotides: TGTGCCAGCAGTTTCTTTGGGGTTCCGGCGAGGGGTTTGGCAGATACGCAGTATTTT.

With regard to this clonotype: Compared with germline, one end of the junction differs, possibly owing to a read error. The chain joins TRBV12-3 or TRBV12-4 to TRBJ2-6; possible D gene TRBD1, 5 bases. The CDR3 is 15 amino acids. The CDR3 region is CASSSTRSGAYVLTF. CDR3 DNA: TGTGCCAGCAGTTCAACACGGTCTGGGGCCTACGTCCTGACTTTC.